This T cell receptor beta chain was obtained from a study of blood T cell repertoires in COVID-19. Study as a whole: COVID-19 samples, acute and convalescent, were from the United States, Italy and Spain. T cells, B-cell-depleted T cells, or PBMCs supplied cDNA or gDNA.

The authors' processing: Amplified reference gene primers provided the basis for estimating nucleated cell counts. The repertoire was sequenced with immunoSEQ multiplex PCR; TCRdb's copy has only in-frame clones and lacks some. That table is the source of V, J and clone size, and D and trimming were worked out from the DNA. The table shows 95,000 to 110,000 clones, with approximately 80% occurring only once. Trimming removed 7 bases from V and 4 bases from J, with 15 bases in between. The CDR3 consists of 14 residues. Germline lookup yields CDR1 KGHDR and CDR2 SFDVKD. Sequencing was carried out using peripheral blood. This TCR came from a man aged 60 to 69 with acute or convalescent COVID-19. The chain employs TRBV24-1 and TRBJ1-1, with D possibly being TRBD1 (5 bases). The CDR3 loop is CATRPPGVGTEAFF. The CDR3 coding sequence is TGTGCCACCAGGCCCCCGGGGGTAGGCACTGAAGCTTTCTTT.